This is a list of T cell receptor beta chains from one sample in a study of T-cell memory formation after mild COVID-19. MiXCR was run by TCRdb on the 5' RACE reads, yielding one entry per CDR3 protein. The sample contains 300,000 to 350,000 distinct CDR3 sequences, roughly an eighth of which appear only once. The specimen was PBMCs or a T cell subset sorted from them (not recorded which). These receptors came from a man aged 18 to 30 who had mild COVID-19 (a few samples of this study predate the infection). Cell type and time point are not known. CDR3s include the opening cysteine and the closing phenylalanine or tryptophan. Fields, in order: clone size, CDR3 length, V gene, D gene, J gene, CDR3 protein, CDR3 DNA. The D gene is left open where the match is weak. Clone size is shown for a subset of rows, as once, few, many or a class of expanded clone.

.	13	TRBV7-2	.	TRBJ2-1	CASSSRRAVEQFF	TGTGCCAGCAGCTCAAGACGGGCTGTAGAGCAGTTCTTC
few	16	TRBV28	.	TRBJ2-5	CASSLFAGSVQETQYF	TGTGCCAGCAGTTTATTCGCAGGGTCAGTACAAGAGACCCAGTACTTC
few	14	TRBV21-1	.	TRBJ1-5	CAGWGTYSNQPQHF	TGTGCCGGGTGGGGAACCTATAGCAATCAGCCCCAGCATTTT
.	18	TRBV20-1	TRBD2	TRBJ2-5	CSARAPASGGTAQRTQYF	TGCAGTGCTAGGGCCCCGGCTAGCGGGGGGACCGCCCAGCGGACCCAGTACTTC
.	15	TRBV27	TRBD2	TRBJ2-1	CASSLGTSIYNEQFF	TGTGCCAGCAGTTTAGGGACTAGTATCTACAATGAGCAGTTCTTC
.	14	TRBV4-2	.	TRBJ1-2	CASSQDIPSYGYTF	TGTGCCAGCAGCCAAGATATCCCTTCCTATGGCTACACCTTC
.	15	TRBV12-3/TRBV12-4	TRBD1	TRBJ2-1	CASTGALFRDNEQFF	TGTGCCAGTACAGGGGCCCTGTTTCGGGACAATGAGCAGTTCTTC
.	13	TRBV12-3/TRBV12-4	.	TRBJ2-5	CASSDRRRETQYF	TGTGCCAGCAGTGACAGGAGGAGGGAGACCCAGTACTTC
few	16	TRBV5-6	TRBD1	TRBJ1-1	CASSFFFRGMSPEAFF	TGTGCCAGCAGCTTTTTTTTCAGGGGGATGAGCCCTGAAGCTTTCTTT
once	16	TRBV5-6	.	TRBJ2-3	CASSLSWGLSTDTQYF	TGTGCCAGCAGCTTGAGTTGGGGTTTGAGCACAGATACGCAGTATTTT
few	14	TRBV27	TRBD2	TRBJ2-1	CASQTSGGYNEQFF	TGTGCCAGCCAGACTAGCGGGGGATACAATGAGCAGTTCTTC
few	13	TRBV10-3	.	TRBJ2-5	CAIRRNVQETQYF	TGTGCCATCAGAAGGAACGTACAAGAGACCCAGTACTTC
few	15	TRBV2	TRBD2	TRBJ2-1	CASKYSGDRRYEQFF	TGTGCCAGCAAATATAGCGGGGATCGGAGGTATGAGCAGTTCTTC
.	14	TRBV7-9	.	TRBJ1-1	CASSNRGSDTEAFF	TGTGCCAGCAGCAATAGGGGTTCGGACACTGAAGCTTTCTTT
.	17	TRBV4-3	.	TRBJ2-7	CASSQDHIGGTSYEQYF	TGCGCCAGCAGCCAAGATCATATCGGGGGTACCAGCTACGAGCAGTACTTC
few	15	TRBV5-4	.	TRBJ1-1	CASSIGTRGNTEAFF	TGTGCCAGCAGCATAGGCACCCGGGGGAACACTGAAGCTTTCTTT
few	15	TRBV19	TRBD2	TRBJ2-7	CASRPGGALAYEQYF	TGTGCCAGTCGCCCCGGGGGGGCCCTCGCCTACGAGCAGTACTTC
few	15	TRBV10-2	TRBD2	TRBJ2-1	CASQPGTSGYNEQFF	TGCGCCAGTCAACCCGGGACTAGCGGCTACAATGAGCAGTTCTTC
few	16	TRBV5-1	.	TRBJ2-1	CASSLARQPSYNEQFF	TGCGCCAGCAGCTTGGCGAGACAGCCTAGCTACAATGAGCAGTTCTTC
.	13	TRBV4-3	.	TRBJ2-7	CASSQDRAGEQYF	TGCGCCAGCAGCCAAGATCGCGCGGGGGAGCAGTACTTC
few	15	TRBV6-2/TRBV6-3	.	TRBJ1-4	CASSYSPDGDGKLFF	TGTGCCAGCAGTTACTCCCCGGACGGGGACGGAAAACTGTTTTTT
.	14	TRBV2	TRBD2	TRBJ2-7	CASSPSGASYEQYF	TGTGCCAGCAGTCCGAGCGGGGCCTCCTACGAGCAGTACTTC
.	13	TRBV5-6	.	TRBJ2-2	CASKDINTGELFF	TGTGCCAGCAAGGACATTAACACCGGGGAGCTGTTTTTT
few	17	TRBV25-1	TRBD2	TRBJ2-3	CASSAPLGAGQIDTQYF	TGTGCCAGCAGTGCCCCTCTGGGAGCGGGGCAAATTGATACGCAGTATTTT
few	14	TRBV10-3	.	TRBJ2-7	CAISEYGSSYEQYF	TGTGCCATCAGTGAGTATGGGAGCTCCTACGAGCAGTACTTC
many	15	TRBV5-4	.	TRBJ1-1	CASSLGQGLNTEAFF	TGCGCCAGCAGCTTGGGGCAGGGGCTGAACACTGAAGCTTTCTTT
.	14	TRBV27	TRBD2	TRBJ2-7	CASSFSGGSYEQYF	TGTGCCAGCAGTTTTAGCGGGGGGTCCTACGAGCAGTACTTC
few	19	TRBV9	.	TRBJ1-6	CASSVGPDLNRDRNSPLHF	TGTGCCAGCAGCGTCGGACCCGACCTCAACAGGGACCGAAATTCACCCCTCCACTTT
.	14	TRBV18	TRBD1	TRBJ1-1	CASSQGQKETEAFF	TGTGCCAGCTCACAGGGACAGAAAGAAACTGAAGCTTTCTTT
.	17	TRBV12-3/TRBV12-4	.	TRBJ2-4	CARTFFRGSGAKNIQYF	TGTGCCAGAACCTTTTTTAGGGGTAGTGGGGCGAAAAACATTCAGTACTTC
.	14	TRBV19	.	TRBJ1-2	CASSIPYSGGGYTF	TGTGCCAGTAGTATCCCCTACAGCGGCGGTGGCTACACCTTC
many	14	TRBV7-8	.	TRBJ1-6	CASSLTGVGSPLHF	TGTGCCAGCAGCTTAACGGGGGTGGGTTCACCCCTCCACTTT
many	13	TRBV7-2	TRBD2	TRBJ2-5	CASSASGDMTQYF	TGTGCCAGCAGCGCTAGCGGAGACATGACCCAGTACTTC
.	14	TRBV7-2	TRBD2	TRBJ2-5	CASSPGLAEETQYF	TGTGCCAGCAGCCCCGGACTAGCGGAAGAGACCCAGTACTTC
few	12	TRBV11-2	.	TRBJ2-5	CASSFGHIAQYF	TGTGCCAGCAGCTTTGGGCATATCGCCCAGTACTTC
.	18	TRBV19	TRBD1	TRBJ2-1	CASSIGLTRDRTYNEQFF	TGTGCCAGTAGTATAGGGTTAACCCGGGACAGAACCTACAATGAGCAGTTCTTC
few	11	TRBV12-3/TRBV12-4	.	TRBJ2-3	CASSPRNTQYF	TGTGCCAGCAGCCCTAGAAATACGCAGTATTTT
.	13	TRBV20-1	.	TRBJ2-7	CSARGVGRGEQYF	TGCAGTGCTAGAGGGGTGGGTCGCGGCGAGCAGTACTTC
few	15	TRBV7-2	TRBD2	TRBJ2-1	CASSPRVRGDNEQFF	TGTGCCAGCAGCCCCCGGGTGCGGGGGGACAATGAGCAGTTCTTC
few	13	TRBV7-2	.	TRBJ2-1	CASSSPTANEQFF	TGTGCCAGCAGCTCCCCAACGGCCAATGAGCAGTTCTTC
few	14	TRBV12-3/TRBV12-4	TRBD1	TRBJ2-5	CASTKDRGRQTQYF	TGTGCCAGCACTAAGGACAGGGGGCGGCAGACCCAGTACTTC
.	14	TRBV20-1	.	TRBJ1-5	CSAHLGGSNQPQHF	TGCAGTGCTCACCTCGGGGGGAGCAATCAGCCCCAGCATTTT
.	12	TRBV27	.	TRBJ1-1	CASSPRGNEAFF	TGTGCCAGCAGCCCGAGGGGGAATGAAGCTTTCTTT
once	14	TRBV12-3/TRBV12-4	.	TRBJ2-1	CASSFRQFYHEQFF	TGTGCCAGCAGTTTTCGCCAGTTTTACCATGAGCAGTTCTTC
few	14	TRBV12-3/TRBV12-4	.	TRBJ2-3	CASRGADRTDTQYF	TGTGCCAGCAGGGGGGCAGACCGCACAGATACGCAGTATTTT
.	13	TRBV5-1	.	TRBJ1-1	CASSLSRDGEAFF	TGCGCCAGCAGCTTGAGTAGGGATGGTGAAGCTTTCTTT
.	13	TRBV3-1	.	TRBJ1-2	CASSQSTDYGYTF	TGTGCCAGCAGCCAATCCACCGACTATGGCTACACCTTC
few	15	TRBV12-3/TRBV12-4	.	TRBJ2-5	CASSPRQTRQGTQYF	TGTGCCAGCAGCCCCAGACAGACCCGCCAGGGGACCCAGTACTTC
.	13	TRBV12-3/TRBV12-4	.	TRBJ1-2	CASSFGPTYGYTF	TGTGCCAGCAGTTTTGGGCCCACTTATGGCTACACCTTC
.	13	TRBV7-9	.	TRBJ1-2	CASSQGVAGGYTF	TGTGCCAGCAGCCAGGGCGTAGCGGGGGGCTACACCTTC
.	11	TRBV28	.	TRBJ2-5	CASVRTETQYF	TGTGCCAGCGTGAGGACTGAGACCCAGTACTTC